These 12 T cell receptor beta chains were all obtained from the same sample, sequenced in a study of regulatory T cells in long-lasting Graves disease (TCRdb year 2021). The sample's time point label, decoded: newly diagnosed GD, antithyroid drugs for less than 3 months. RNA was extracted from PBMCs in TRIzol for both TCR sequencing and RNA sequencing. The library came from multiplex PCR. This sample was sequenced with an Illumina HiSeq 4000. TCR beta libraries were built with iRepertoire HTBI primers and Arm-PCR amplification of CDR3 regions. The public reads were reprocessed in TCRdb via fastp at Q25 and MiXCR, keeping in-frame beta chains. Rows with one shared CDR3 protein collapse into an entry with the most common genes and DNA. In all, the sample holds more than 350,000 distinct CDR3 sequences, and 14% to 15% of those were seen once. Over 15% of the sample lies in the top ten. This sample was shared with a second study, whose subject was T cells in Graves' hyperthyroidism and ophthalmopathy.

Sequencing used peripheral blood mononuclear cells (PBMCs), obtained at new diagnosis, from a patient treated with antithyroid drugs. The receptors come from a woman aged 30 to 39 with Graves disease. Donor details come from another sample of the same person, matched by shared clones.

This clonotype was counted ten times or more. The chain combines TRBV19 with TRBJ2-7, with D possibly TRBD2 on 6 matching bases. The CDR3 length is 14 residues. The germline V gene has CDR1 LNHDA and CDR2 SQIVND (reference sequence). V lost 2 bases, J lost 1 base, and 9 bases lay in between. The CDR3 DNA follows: TGTGCCAGTAGTATACGGGGGTCTTCCTACGAGCAGTACTTC. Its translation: CASSIRGSSYEQYF.

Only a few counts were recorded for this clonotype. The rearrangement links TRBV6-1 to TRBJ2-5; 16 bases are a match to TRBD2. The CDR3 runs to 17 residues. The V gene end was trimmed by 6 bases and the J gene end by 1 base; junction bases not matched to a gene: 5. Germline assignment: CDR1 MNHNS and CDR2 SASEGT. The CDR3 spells CASSLGLAGGGQETQYF. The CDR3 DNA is TGTGCCAGCAGCTTGGGACTAGCGGGAGGGGGCCAAGAGACCCAGTACTTC.

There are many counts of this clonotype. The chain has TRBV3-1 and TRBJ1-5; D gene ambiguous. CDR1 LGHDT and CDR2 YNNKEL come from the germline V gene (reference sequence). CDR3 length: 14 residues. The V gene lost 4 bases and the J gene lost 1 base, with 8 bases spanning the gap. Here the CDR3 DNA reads TGTGCCAGCAGCCCTATTTTAAGCAATCAGCCCCAGCATTTT. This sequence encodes CASSPILSNQPQHF.

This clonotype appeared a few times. Here the CDR3 reads CASSPRDRVIVEQYF. The CDR3 DNA sequence: TGTGCCAGCTCACCAAGGGACAGGGTCATAGTCGAGCAGTACTTC. V and J are TRBV18 and TRBJ2-7; 9 bases are shared with TRBD1. The germline CDR1 and CDR2 sequences are KGHSH and LQKENI. V shed 2 bases and J 6 bases; nucleotides not matched to a gene: 8. This CDR3 region has 15 residues. Looking up the rest from reference TRBV18 and TRBJ2-7 gives the full variable domain: NAGVMQNPRHLVRRRGQEARLRCSPMKGHSHVYWYRQLPEEGLKFMVYLQKENIIDESGMPKERFSAEFPKEGPSILRIQQVVRGDSAAYFCASSPRDRVIVEQYFGPGTRLTVT.

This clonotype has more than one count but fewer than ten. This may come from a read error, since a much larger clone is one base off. CDR3 sequence (DNA): TGCAGTGCCAAAACAGGGTCCTACGAGCAGTTCTTC. The encoded protein is CSAKTGSYEQFF. The chain uses TRBV20-1 and TRBJ2-1, with TRBD1 as a possible D gene (6 bases). Germline assignment: CDR1 DFQATT and CDR2 SNEGSKA (reference sequence). The length of the CDR3 is 12 residues. V lost 6 bases to trimming and J lost 10 bases, with 16 bases between them.

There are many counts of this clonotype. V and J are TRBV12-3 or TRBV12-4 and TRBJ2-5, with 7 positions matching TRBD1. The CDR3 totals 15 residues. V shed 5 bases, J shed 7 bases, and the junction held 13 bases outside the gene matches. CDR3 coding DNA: TGTGCCAGCAGTCCCTCAACAGGGGATTTAGTGACCCAGTACTTC. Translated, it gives CASSPSTGDLVTQYF.

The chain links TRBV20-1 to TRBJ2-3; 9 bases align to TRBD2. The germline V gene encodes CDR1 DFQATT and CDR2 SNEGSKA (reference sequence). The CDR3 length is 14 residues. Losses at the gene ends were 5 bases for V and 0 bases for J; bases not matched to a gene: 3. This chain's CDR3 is CSALLAGSTDTQYF. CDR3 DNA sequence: TGCAGTGCTCTTCTAGCGGGGAGCACAGATACGCAGTATTTT.

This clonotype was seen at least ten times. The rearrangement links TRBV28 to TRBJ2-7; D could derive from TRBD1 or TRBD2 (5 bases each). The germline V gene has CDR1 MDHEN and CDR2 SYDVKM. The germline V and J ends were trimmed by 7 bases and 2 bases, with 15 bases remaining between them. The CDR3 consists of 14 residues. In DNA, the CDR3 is TGTGCCAGCACGGAAATCCGGGACCCCTACGAGCAGTACTTC. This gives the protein CASTEIRDPYEQYF.

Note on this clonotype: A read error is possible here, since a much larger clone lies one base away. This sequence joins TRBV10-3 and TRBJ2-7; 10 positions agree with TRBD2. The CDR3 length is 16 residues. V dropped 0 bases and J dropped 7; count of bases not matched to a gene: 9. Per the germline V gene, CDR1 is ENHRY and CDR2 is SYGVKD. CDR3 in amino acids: CAISESPSGSPNEQYF. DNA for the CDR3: TGTGCCATCAGTGAGTCGCCTAGCGGGAGTCCCAATGAGCAGTACTTC.

DNA for the CDR3: TGTGCCAGCAGCCGCCCTGCCCCCTCGCAGTATTTT. Amino acid sequence: CASSRPAPSQYF. The chain is built from TRBV7-8 and TRBJ2-3; D remains unclear. CDR3 length: 12 amino acids. V gave up 5 bases and J gave up 10 bases, with 13 bases separating them. Germline lookup yields CDR1 SGHVS and CDR2 FQNEAQ.

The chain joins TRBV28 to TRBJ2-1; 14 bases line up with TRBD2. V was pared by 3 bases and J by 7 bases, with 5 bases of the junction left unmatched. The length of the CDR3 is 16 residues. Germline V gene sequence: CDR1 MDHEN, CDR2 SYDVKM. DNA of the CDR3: TGTGCCAGCAGTTTGGCCGGGACTAGCGGGGGAAATGAGCAGTTCTTC. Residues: CASSLAGTSGGNEQFF. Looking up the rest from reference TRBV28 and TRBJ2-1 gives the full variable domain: DVKVTQSSRYLVKRTGEKVFLECVQDMDHENMFWYRQDPGLGLRLIYFSYDVKMKEKGDIPEGYSVSREKKERFSLILESASTNQTSMYLCASSLAGTSGGNEQFFGPGTRLTVL.

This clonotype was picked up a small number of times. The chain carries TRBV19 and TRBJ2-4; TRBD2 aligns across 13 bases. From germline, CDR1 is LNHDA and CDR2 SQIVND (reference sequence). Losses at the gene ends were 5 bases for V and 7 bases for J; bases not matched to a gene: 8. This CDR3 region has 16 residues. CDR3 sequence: CASSHPGLAGLNIQYF. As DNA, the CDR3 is TGTGCCAGTAGTCACCCGGGACTAGCGGGATTGAACATTCAGTACTTC. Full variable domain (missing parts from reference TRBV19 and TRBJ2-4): DGGITQSPKYLFRKEGQNVTLSCEQNLNHDAMYWYRQDPGQGLRLIYYSQIVNDFQKGDIAEGYSVSREKKESFPLTVTSAQKNPTAFYLCASSHPGLAGLNIQYFGAGTRLSVL.